This T cell receptor (beta chain) was retrieved from a study of T cells in Graves' hyperthyroidism and ophthalmopathy. This clonotype was counted ten times or more. Amplification of TCR beta CDR3 regions was performed using RNA transcripts as template. The HTBI set primed first-round TCR CDR3 RT-PCR. One entry per CDR3 protein, called by TCRdb with MiXCR from the multiplex PCR reads. The table records about 400,000 distinct CDR3 sequences, about 14% of them present only once. Trimming took off 3 bases at V and 3 bases at J, with 10 bases between the two ends. This CDR3 region has 14 residues. Diagnoses rested on clinical symptoms, serum thyroxine and TRAb, thyroid ultrasound and orbital computed tomography.

Sequences were obtained from blood. This sequence was found in a man aged 18 to 30 with Graves' ophthalmopathy. The chain is built from TRBV12-3 or TRBV12-4 and TRBJ2-3; possibly TRBD1 or TRBD2 for D (5 bases each). DNA of the CDR3: TGTGCCAGCAGTTTCGGTGGGGGAACAGATACGCAGTATTTT. It translates to CASSFGGGTDTQYF.